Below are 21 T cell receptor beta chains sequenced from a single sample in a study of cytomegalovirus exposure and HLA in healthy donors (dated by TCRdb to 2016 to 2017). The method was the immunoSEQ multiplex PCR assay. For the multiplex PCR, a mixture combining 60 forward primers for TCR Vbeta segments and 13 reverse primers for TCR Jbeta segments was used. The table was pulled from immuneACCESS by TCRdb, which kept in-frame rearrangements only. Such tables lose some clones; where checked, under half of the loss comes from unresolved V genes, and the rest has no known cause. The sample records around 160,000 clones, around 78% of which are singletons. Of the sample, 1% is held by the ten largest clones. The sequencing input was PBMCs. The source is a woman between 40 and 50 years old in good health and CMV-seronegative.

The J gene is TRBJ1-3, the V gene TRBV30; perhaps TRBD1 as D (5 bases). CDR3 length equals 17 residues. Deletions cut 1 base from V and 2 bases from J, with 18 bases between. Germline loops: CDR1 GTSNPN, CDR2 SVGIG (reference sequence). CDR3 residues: CAWSGNGGLVAGNTIYF. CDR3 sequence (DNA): TGTGCCTGGAGTGGTAACGGGGGGTTGGTGGCTGGAAACACCATATATTTT.

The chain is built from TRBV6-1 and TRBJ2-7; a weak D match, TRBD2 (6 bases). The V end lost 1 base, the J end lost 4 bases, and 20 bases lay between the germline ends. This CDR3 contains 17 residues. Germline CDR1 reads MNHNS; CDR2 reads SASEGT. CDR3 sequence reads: CASSEVGTLSGGYEQYF. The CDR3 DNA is TGTGCCAGCAGTGAAGTTGGGACTCTATCCGGAGGGTACGAGCAGTACTTC.

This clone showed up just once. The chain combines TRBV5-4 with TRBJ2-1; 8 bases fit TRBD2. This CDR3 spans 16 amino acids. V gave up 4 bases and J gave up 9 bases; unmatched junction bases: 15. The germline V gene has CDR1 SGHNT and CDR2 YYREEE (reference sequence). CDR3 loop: CASSPGTRREIGEQFF. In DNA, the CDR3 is TGTGCCAGCAGCCCGGGGACTAGACGGGAGATCGGTGAGCAGTTCTTC. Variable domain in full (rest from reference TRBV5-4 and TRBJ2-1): ETGVTQSPTHLIKTRGQQVTLRCSSQSGHNTVSWYQQALGQGPQFIFQYYREEENGRGNFPPRFSGLQFPNYSSELNVNALELDDSALYLCASSPGTRREIGEQFFGPGTRLTVL.

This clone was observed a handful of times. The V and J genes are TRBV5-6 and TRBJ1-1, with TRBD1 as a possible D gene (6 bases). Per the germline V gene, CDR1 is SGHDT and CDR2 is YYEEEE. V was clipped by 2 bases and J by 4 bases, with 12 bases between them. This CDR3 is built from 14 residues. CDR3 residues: CASSFNRALTEAFF. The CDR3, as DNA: TGTGCCAGCAGCTTTAACAGGGCGCTCACTGAAGCTTTCTTT.

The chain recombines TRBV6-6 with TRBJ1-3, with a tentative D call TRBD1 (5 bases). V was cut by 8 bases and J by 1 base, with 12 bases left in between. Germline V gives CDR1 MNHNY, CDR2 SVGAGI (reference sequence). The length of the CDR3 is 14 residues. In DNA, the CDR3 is TGTGCCAGCGCCAAAGGGGCATCTGGAAACACCATATATTTT. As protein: CASAKGASGNTIYF.

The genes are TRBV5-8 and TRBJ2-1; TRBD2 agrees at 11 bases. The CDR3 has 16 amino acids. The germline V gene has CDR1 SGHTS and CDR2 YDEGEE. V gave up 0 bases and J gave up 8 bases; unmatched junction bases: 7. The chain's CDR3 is CASSLGTSGSVDEQFF. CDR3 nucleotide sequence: TGTGCCAGCAGCTTGGGCACTAGCGGGAGTGTAGATGAGCAGTTCTTC.

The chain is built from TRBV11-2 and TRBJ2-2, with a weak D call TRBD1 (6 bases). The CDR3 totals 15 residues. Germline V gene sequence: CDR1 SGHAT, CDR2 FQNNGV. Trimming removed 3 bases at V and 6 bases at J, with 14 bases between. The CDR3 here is CASSLQGSVAGELFF. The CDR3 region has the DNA TGTGCCAGCAGCTTGCAGGGGAGTGTTGCCGGGGAGCTGTTTTTT.

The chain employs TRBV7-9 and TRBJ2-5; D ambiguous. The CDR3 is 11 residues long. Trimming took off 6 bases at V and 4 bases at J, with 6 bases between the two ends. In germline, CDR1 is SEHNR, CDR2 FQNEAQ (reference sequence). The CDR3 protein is CASRSGETQYF. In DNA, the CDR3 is TGTGCCAGCAGGTCAGGAGAGACCCAGTACTTC.

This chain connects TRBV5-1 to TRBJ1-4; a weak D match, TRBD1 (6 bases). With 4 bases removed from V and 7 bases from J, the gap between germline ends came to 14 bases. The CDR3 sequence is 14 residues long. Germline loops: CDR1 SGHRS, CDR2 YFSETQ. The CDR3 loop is CASSTGQLGEKLFF. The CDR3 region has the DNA TGCGCCAGCAGCACCGGACAGTTGGGTGAAAAACTGTTTTTT.

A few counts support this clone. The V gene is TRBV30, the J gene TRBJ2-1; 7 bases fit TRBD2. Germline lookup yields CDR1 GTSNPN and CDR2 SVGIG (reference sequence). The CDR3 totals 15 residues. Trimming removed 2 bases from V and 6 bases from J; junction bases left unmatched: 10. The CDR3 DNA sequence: TGTGCCTGGAGTCTCGGGCTTGGGGAGGGCAATGAGCAGTTCTTC. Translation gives CAWSLGLGEGNEQFF.

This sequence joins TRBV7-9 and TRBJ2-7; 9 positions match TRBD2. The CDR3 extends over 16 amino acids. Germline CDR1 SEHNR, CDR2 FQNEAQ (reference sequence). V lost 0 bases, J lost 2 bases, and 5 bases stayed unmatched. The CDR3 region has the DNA TGTGCCAGCAGCTTAGCCTTAGCGGGAGTCGCCTACGAGCAGTACTTC. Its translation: CASSLALAGVAYEQYF.

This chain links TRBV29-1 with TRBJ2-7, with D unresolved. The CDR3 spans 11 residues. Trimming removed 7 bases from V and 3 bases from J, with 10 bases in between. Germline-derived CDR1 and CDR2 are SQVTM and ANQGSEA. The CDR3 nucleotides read TGCAGCGCCGCGGAGAGCTACGAGCAGTACTTC. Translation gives CSAAESYEQYF.

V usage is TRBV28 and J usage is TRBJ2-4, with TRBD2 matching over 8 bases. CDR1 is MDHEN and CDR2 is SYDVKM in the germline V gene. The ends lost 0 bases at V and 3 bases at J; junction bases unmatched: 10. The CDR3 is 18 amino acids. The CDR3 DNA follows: TGTGCCAGCAGTTTATGGGTAGCGGGATCGAGGGACAAAAACATTCAGTACTTC. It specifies CASSLWVAGSRDKNIQYF.

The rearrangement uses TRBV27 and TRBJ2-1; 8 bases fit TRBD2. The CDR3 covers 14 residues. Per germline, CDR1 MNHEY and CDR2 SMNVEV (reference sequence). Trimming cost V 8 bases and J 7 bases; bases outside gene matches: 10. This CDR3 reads CASRSLAGWNEQFF. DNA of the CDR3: TGTGCCAGCCGGTCTTTAGCGGGATGGAATGAGCAGTTCTTC.

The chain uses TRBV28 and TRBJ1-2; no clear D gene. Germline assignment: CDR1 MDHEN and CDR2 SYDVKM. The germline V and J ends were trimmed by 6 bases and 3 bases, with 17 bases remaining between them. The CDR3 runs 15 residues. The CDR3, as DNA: TGTGCCAGCAGCCCCCCCCATACTAGGCACTATGGCTACACCTTC. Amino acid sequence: CASSPPHTRHYGYTF.

Here the CDR3 reads CASSNYQGVQFF. CDR3 sequence (DNA): TGTGCCAGCAGCAACTACCAGGGGGTGCAGTTCTTC. The J gene is TRBJ2-1, the V gene TRBV7-3; 7 positions match TRBD1. With 5 bases clipped from V and 12 bases from J, the junction kept 7 bases outside the gene matches. CDR3 length: 12 residues. Germline V gives CDR1 SGHTA, CDR2 FQGTGA.

In nucleotides, the CDR3 is TGTGCCAGCTCACCTCAGAGGACTAGCGGGACCTACAATGAGCAGTTCTTC. Translated: CASSPQRTSGTYNEQFF. V usage is TRBV18 and J usage is TRBJ2-1; 12 bases agree with TRBD2. J lost 2 bases, V lost 3 bases, and 5 bases had no gene match. This CDR3 is 17 amino acids long. The germline gives CDR1 KGHSH, CDR2 LQKENI.

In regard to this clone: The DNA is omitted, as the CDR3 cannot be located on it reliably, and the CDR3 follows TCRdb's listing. CDR3 in amino acids: CASSKGETWGDGSSYEQYF. V gene TRBV21-1 combines with J gene TRBJ2-7; the table's TRBD2 call for D was not verified on the DNA. TRBV21-1 is shown as a pseudogene. The CDR3 comprises 19 residues, both ends counted.

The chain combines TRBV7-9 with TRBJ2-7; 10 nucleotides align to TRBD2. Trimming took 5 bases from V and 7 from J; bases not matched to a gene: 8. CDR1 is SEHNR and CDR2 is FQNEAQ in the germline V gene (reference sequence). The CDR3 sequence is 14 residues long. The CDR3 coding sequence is TGTGCCAGCAGCCGGCTAGCGGGAGCGGGAGAGCAGTACTTC. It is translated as CASSRLAGAGEQYF.

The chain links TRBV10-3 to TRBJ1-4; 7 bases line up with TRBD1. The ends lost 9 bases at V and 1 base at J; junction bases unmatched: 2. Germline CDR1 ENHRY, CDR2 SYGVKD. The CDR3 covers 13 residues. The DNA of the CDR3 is TGTGCCATTCGGGACAGAACTAATGAAAAACTGTTTTTT. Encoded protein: CAIRDRTNEKLFF.

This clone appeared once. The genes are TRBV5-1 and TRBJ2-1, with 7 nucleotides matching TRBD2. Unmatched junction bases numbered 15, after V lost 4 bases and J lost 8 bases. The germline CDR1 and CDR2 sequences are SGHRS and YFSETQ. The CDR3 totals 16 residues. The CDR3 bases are TGCGCCAGCAGCCCGGACGTAGGCGGGAGTATCTATGAGCAGTTCTTC. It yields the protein CASSPDVGGSIYEQFF.